This passage covers 26 T cell receptor beta chains from one sample sequenced in a study of T cells in Graves' hyperthyroidism and ophthalmopathy. TCR beta CDR3 region amplification was performed from RNA transcripts. The HTBI primer set drove a first-round RT-PCR of the TCR CDR3. In TCRdb, the multiplex PCR reads were re-called with MiXCR into one record per CDR3 protein. The table shows 620,000 or so distinct CDR3 sequences, with about 14% occurring only once. Source material: blood. All receptors come from a woman in her 50s with Graves' ophthalmopathy.

This clonotype was recorded at least ten times. This rearrangement joins TRBV28 to TRBJ2-1; tentative D call: TRBD2 (5 bases). Looked up from germline, CDR1 is MDHEN and CDR2 is SYDVKM. The CDR3 extends over 11 amino acids. With 2 bases removed from V and 9 bases from J, the gap between germline ends came to 5 bases. CDR3 loop: CASSLLAEQFF. The CDR3 nucleotides are TGTGCCAGCAGTTTACTAGCTGAGCAGTTCTTC.

The rearrangement links TRBV4-3 to TRBJ2-3, with D unresolved. V lost 1 base and J 10 bases, leaving 12 bases between the germline ends. CDR1 is LGHNA, CDR2 YSLEER, per germline. The CDR3 runs to 13 residues. The CDR3 loop is CASSQGRGWAQYF. The CDR3 DNA sequence: TGCGCCAGCAGCCAAGGTCGAGGTTGGGCGCAGTATTTT.

The count of this clonotype is one. The chain recombines TRBV7-9 with TRBJ1-2, with D tentatively TRBD1 (6 bases). The V gene lost 5 bases and the J gene lost 4 bases, with 14 bases spanning the gap. The CDR3 totals 14 residues. Germline CDR1 is SEHNR and CDR2 is FQNEAQ (reference sequence). The CDR3 DNA reads TGTGCCAGCAGCCCCACGACAGGCCTCTATGGCTACACCTTC. Translation: CASSPTTGLYGYTF.

To note about this clonotype: This may arise from a read error, as a much more abundant clone is one base away. The conserved final phenylalanine or tryptophan is absent from the CDR3, which likely points to a read error. The chain has TRBV20-1 and TRBJ1-2; TRBD1 agrees at 10 bases. Per germline, CDR1 DFQATT and CDR2 SNEGSKA (reference sequence). Germline trimming cut 1 base from V and 0 bases from J; bases unmatched to any gene: 8. The length of the CDR3 is 17 residues. CDR3 sequence: CSARVVGQGKPNYGYTL. The CDR3 DNA reads as TGCAGTGCTAGAGTCGTGGGACAGGGGAAACCTAACTATGGCTACACCCTC.

This clonotype occurred a few times. The J gene is TRBJ2-2, the V gene TRBV18; D remains unclear. Trimming pared 0 bases from V and 7 bases from J, leaving 18 bases between. The CDR3 extends over 17 amino acids. Germline V gene data show CDR1 as KGHSH and CDR2 as LQKENI. The CDR3 here is CASSPPEAVVAVGELFF. CDR3 DNA: TGTGCCAGCTCACCACCCGAGGCAGTCGTGGCGGTCGGGGAGCTGTTTTTT.

This clonotype came up many times. The chain combines TRBV28 with TRBJ2-5; TRBD2 might be the D (5 bases). The germline CDR1 and CDR2 sequences are MDHEN and SYDVKM. V lost 3 bases and J 1 base, leaving 9 bases between the germline ends. The CDR3 is 14 residues long. The CDR3: CASSLPAVQETQYF. DNA of the CDR3: TGTGCCAGCAGTTTGCCAGCGGTCCAAGAGACCCAGTACTTC.

This clonotype was observed many times. The chain combines TRBV3-1 with TRBJ1-1; maybe TRBD1 (6 bases). V was pared by 2 bases and J by 4 bases, with 14 bases between. Germline V gene data show CDR1 as LGHDT and CDR2 as YNNKEL (reference sequence). CDR3 size: 15 residues. The CDR3 region is CASSQRQGLGTEAFF. In DNA, the CDR3 is TGTGCCAGCAGCCAACGGCAGGGGTTGGGCACTGAAGCTTTCTTT.

The chain is built from TRBV7-2 and TRBJ2-2, with D perhaps matching TRBD2 (5 bases). The V end lost 0 bases, the J end lost 6 bases, and 11 bases lay between the germline ends. Germline CDR1 and CDR2: SGHTA and FQGNSA. The CDR3 length is 15 residues. The CDR3 reads CASSLAPDFSGELFF. As DNA, the CDR3 is TGTGCCAGCAGCTTAGCTCCGGACTTCTCCGGGGAGCTGTTTTTT.

This clonotype was seen many times. The chain is built from TRBV2 and TRBJ2-3; 14 bases match TRBD2. This CDR3 is built from 20 residues. V was clipped by 7 bases and J by 3 bases; unmatched bases: 18. In germline, CDR1 is SNHLY, CDR2 FYNNEI. CDR3 nucleotides: TGTGCCAGCACCCTTCAAGTCGGACTAGCGGGAGGTGATACAACAGATACGCAGTATTTT. Its protein product is CASTLQVGLAGGDTTDTQYF.

This clonotype has a count of ten or more. V gene TRBV7-9 combines with J gene TRBJ1-2, with no clear D. The length of the CDR3 is 14 residues. Between the trimmed V and J ends, which lost 5 bases and 4 bases, there was a span of 14 bases. Germline V gene data show CDR1 as SEHNR and CDR2 as FQNEAQ (reference sequence). CDR3 loop: CASSHLGGGYGYTF. The CDR3 nucleotides are TGTGCCAGCAGCCACTTAGGTGGTGGCTATGGCTACACCTTC. The full variable domain, with the rest looked up from reference TRBV7-9 and TRBJ1-2, is DTGVSQNPRHKITKRGQNVTFRCDPISEHNRLYWYRQTLGQGPEFLTYFQNEAQLEKSRLLSDRFSAERPKGSFSTLEIQRTEQGDSAMYLCASSHLGGGYGYTFGSGTRLTVV.

This clonotype was counted at least ten times. This chain connects TRBV18 to TRBJ1-2, with D perhaps matching TRBD1 (6 bases). With 0 bases removed from V and 4 bases from J, the gap between germline ends came to 9 bases. Per the germline V gene, CDR1 is KGHSH and CDR2 is LQKENI. The CDR3 is 14 residues long. DNA of the CDR3: TGTGCCAGCTCACCACCAAGCAGGGGCTATGGCTACACCTTC. Protein sequence: CASSPPSRGYGYTF. The full variable domain, with the rest looked up from reference TRBV18 and TRBJ1-2, is NAGVMQNPRHLVRRRGQEARLRCSPMKGHSHVYWYRQLPEEGLKFMVYLQKENIIDESGMPKERFSAEFPKEGPSILRIQQVVRGDSAAYFCASSPPSRGYGYTFGSGTRLTVV.

This clonotype was seen ten or more times. The V and J genes are TRBV5-6 and TRBJ2-7; D is perhaps TRBD2 (7 bases). Deletions cut 3 bases from V and 3 bases from J, with 22 bases between. CDR3 length: 17 amino acids. Germline V gene sequence: CDR1 SGHDT, CDR2 YYEEEE. The CDR3 sequence is CASSWGGGGARFYEQYF. The CDR3 coding sequence is TGTGCCAGCAGCTGGGGGGGCGGGGGAGCGCGATTCTACGAGCAGTACTTC.

This clonotype has only a few counts. The chain is built from TRBV30 and TRBJ2-2; D is ambiguous. Germline CDR1 and CDR2: GTSNPN and SVGIG (reference sequence). This CDR3 is 15 amino acids long. Trimming left V 4 bases short and J 3 bases short, with 15 bases between. In DNA form, the CDR3 reads TGTGCCTGGATTGGGCCAGCGCAGTACACCGGGGAGCTGTTTTTT. Amino acids: CAWIGPAQYTGELFF.

This clonotype was counted only a few times. The chain combines TRBV4-3 with TRBJ2-7; no clear D gene. The CDR3 has 15 residues. The germline V gene has CDR1 LGHNA and CDR2 YSLEER. Trimming removed 0 bases at V and 2 bases at J, with 11 bases between. The CDR3 spells CASSQEGRGAYEQYF. The CDR3 DNA reads as TGCGCCAGCAGCCAAGAAGGTAGAGGAGCCTACGAGCAGTACTTC.

This clonotype was recorded at least ten times. V and J are TRBV5-1 and TRBJ2-5, with 8 nucleotides matching TRBD2. CDR3 size: 17 residues. Trimming cost V 4 bases and J 1 base; bases outside gene matches: 12. CDR1 SGHRS and CDR2 YFSETQ come from the germline V gene. Here the CDR3 reads CASSPLWGREGQETQYF. CDR3 sequence (DNA): TGCGCCAGCAGCCCCCTATGGGGTCGGGAGGGCCAAGAGACCCAGTACTTC.

This clonotype has a count of ten or more. J is TRBJ2-1 and V is TRBV7-9; TRBD1 agrees at 8 bases. Germline CDR1 reads SEHNR; CDR2 reads FQNEAQ (reference sequence). CDR3 length: 14 amino acids. V shed 5 bases, J shed 7 bases, and the junction held 7 bases outside the gene matches. The CDR3 region is CASSQGAEWNEQFF. The CDR3 DNA is TGTGCCAGCAGCCAGGGGGCAGAGTGGAATGAGCAGTTCTTC.

This clonotype was seen a handful of times. This chain connects TRBV19 to TRBJ1-5, with 9 nucleotides matching TRBD1. Looked up from germline, CDR1 is LNHDA and CDR2 is SQIVND (reference sequence). The CDR3 sequence is 14 residues long. V dropped 8 bases and J dropped 3; count of bases not matched to a gene: 5. CDR3 loop: CASWTGDPNQPQHF. In DNA form, the CDR3 reads TGTGCCAGTTGGACAGGGGACCCCAATCAGCCCCAGCATTTT.

This clonotype occurred many times. The genes are TRBV4-3 and TRBJ2-5; D is ambiguous. The V gene's germline CDR1 is LGHNA and CDR2 YSLEER. The CDR3 runs 14 residues. V was trimmed by 3 bases and J by 2 bases, leaving 10 bases between them. CDR3 sequence (DNA): TGCGCCAGCAGCCATGGACCGCAGCAAGAGACCCAGTACTTC. Its translation is CASSHGPQQETQYF.

This clonotype was counted many times. V is TRBV20-1 and J is TRBJ2-7, with D maybe TRBD2 (6 bases). This CDR3 region has 15 residues. V dropped 0 bases and J dropped 3 bases, with 15 bases sitting between them. Germline V gives CDR1 DFQATT, CDR2 SNEGSKA (reference sequence). The CDR3 DNA reads TGCAGTGCTAGAGATCCGGTTAGCGGAGACTACGAGCAGTACTTC. Amino acid sequence: CSARDPVSGDYEQYF.

Only a few counts were recorded for this clonotype. This chain joins TRBV2 and TRBJ1-2; possible D gene TRBD1, 6 bases. The germline V gene encodes CDR1 SNHLY and CDR2 FYNNEI. V gave up 2 bases and J gave up 4 bases, with 11 bases separating them. This CDR3 contains 14 residues. The CDR3 reads CASSERQAGYGYTF. DNA for the CDR3: TGTGCCAGCAGTGAACGACAGGCGGGCTATGGCTACACCTTC.

The chain links TRBV2 to TRBJ1-3, with D unclear. CDR1 and CDR2 from the germline V gene are SNHLY and FYNNEI. This CDR3 comprises 14 residues. With 3 bases removed from V and 4 bases from J, the gap between germline ends came to 10 bases. This CDR3 is CASSDGSAGNTIYF. As DNA, the CDR3 is TGTGCCAGCAGTGACGGGTCTGCAGGAAACACCATATATTTT.

This clonotype was detected ten times or more. The chain joins TRBV13 to TRBJ2-5, with a possible D match to TRBD1 (5 bases). CDR1 is PRHDT and CDR2 is FYEKMQ in the germline V gene (reference sequence). The CDR3 covers 14 residues. Trimming pared 4 bases from V and 3 bases from J, leaving 12 bases between. The CDR3 region is CASSSTAKKETQYF. CDR3 coding DNA: TGTGCCAGCAGCTCGACAGCTAAAAAAGAGACCCAGTACTTC.

The sample holds many counts of this clonotype. This chain uses TRBV20-1 with TRBJ2-7; D unclear. The V end was cut by 1 base, the J end by 2 bases, with 9 bases between. The CDR3 spans 13 residues. The germline CDR1 and CDR2 sequences are DFQATT and SNEGSKA (reference sequence). In DNA form, the CDR3 reads TGCAGTGCTAGAGGGACGGCTACCTACGAGCAGTACTTC. Protein: CSARGTATYEQYF.

This clonotype was found a few times. CDR3 sequence: CASSPPARSSYNEQFF. CDR3 coding DNA: TGTGCCAGCAGTCCCCCGGCTAGGAGCTCCTACAATGAGCAGTTCTTC. The chain couples TRBV12-3 or TRBV12-4 to TRBJ2-1; D unclear. Between the trimmed V and J ends, which lost 5 bases and 0 bases, there was a span of 14 bases. This CDR3 has 16 amino acids.

This clonotype showed up many times. V and J are TRBV6-1 and TRBJ1-5; D gene unclear. Trimming cost V 2 bases and J 6 bases, with 17 bases left between them. This CDR3 has 16 amino acids. From germline, CDR1 is MNHNS and CDR2 SASEGT. CDR3 DNA sequence: TGTGCCAGCAGTGAAACTCACGGACGACTGGGTCAGCCCCAGCATTTT. It codes for CASSETHGRLGQPQHF.

This clonotype was observed many times. The CDR3 sequence is CASSSPGQTYQETQYF. CDR3 sequence (DNA): TGTGCCAGCAGCTCACCGGGACAAACGTACCAAGAGACCCAGTACTTC. This chain joins TRBV11-3 and TRBJ2-5; TRBD1 might be the D (6 bases). The CDR3 is made up of 16 amino acids. Germline loops: CDR1 SGHNT, CDR2 YENEEA. Trimming left V 4 bases short and J 0 bases short, with 15 bases between.